The clone carrying this T cell receptor beta chain was counted between two and nine times. Its antigen remains unidentified. This entry comes from a study of T-cell reconstitution after alpha-beta-depleted transplantation in children. A TCRbeta library incorporating unique molecular identifiers was prepared. TCRdb called the PCR reads again in MiXCR, with one record for every CDR3 protein. The sample records around 580,000 distinct CDR3 sequences, over 20% being singletons. Germline V gives CDR1 GTSNPN, CDR2 SVGIG (reference sequence). The CDR3 contains 13 residues. V lost 0 bases and J 5 bases, leaving 11 bases between the germline ends. Study observations and caveats: Newly generated T cells supplied most T-cell counts and diversity one year post-transplant. Approximately two months post-transplant, alpha-beta T cells reportedly originated from several hundred expanded graft clones. Some patients' high day-60 TCRbeta diversity was attributed to recipient cells surviving conditioning.

The receptor was derived from a boy under two years old with Wiskott-Aldrich syndrome, due to receive a stem cell transplant. The chain carries TRBV30 and TRBJ2-7, with D maybe TRBD2 (6 bases). Sequenced material: PBMCs, taken before TCRalphabeta/CD19-depleted stem cell transplant. CDR3 nucleotide sequence: TGTGCCTGGAGTGTGCGGGGCCCCAACGAGCAGTACTTC. Translating gives CAWSVRGPNEQYF.